This passage covers 14 T cell receptor beta chains from one sample sequenced in a study of T cell changes during pregnancy in multiple sclerosis. Data came from immunoSEQ multiplex PCR; TCRdb stores just in-frame clones and leaves some out. Here the sample spans about 73,000 clones, 85% to 95% being singletons. Here the sequenced sample was peripheral blood, taken in the third trimester of pregnancy. The origin of the receptors is a female donor in good health, enrolled as a control in a pregnancy study.

The chain combines TRBV6-1 with TRBJ1-5, with D perhaps matching TRBD1 (5 bases). Per germline, CDR1 MNHNS and CDR2 SASEGT. The CDR3 spans 14 residues. V lost 3 bases to trimming and J lost 4 bases, with 10 bases between them. The CDR3 region is CASSDGGVNQPQHF. CDR3 nucleotides: TGTGCCAGCAGTGATGGGGGGGTAAATCAGCCCCAGCATTTT.

The chain employs TRBV9 and TRBJ1-2; D gene unclear. Germline loops: CDR1 SGDLS, CDR2 YYNGEE. V lost 0 bases, J lost 4 bases, and 13 bases lay in between. This CDR3 has 15 residues. CDR3 coding DNA: TGTGCCAGCAGCGTAGAGCCCGGGAGTGGCTATGGCTACACCTTC. Protein product: CASSVEPGSGYGYTF.

This clone was counted many times. The chain is built from TRBV19 and TRBJ2-7; 10 bases agree with TRBD2. CDR3 length: 15 amino acids. Trimming cost V 7 bases and J 3 bases; bases outside gene matches: 9. CDR1 LNHDA and CDR2 SQIVND come from the germline V gene (reference sequence). The CDR3 here is CASKRLAGEVYEQYF. The CDR3 DNA reads as TGTGCCAGTAAACGGCTAGCGGGGGAGGTCTACGAGCAGTACTTC.

The chain employs TRBV19 and TRBJ1-2; perhaps TRBD1 as D (6 bases). V shed 1 base and J shed 7 bases, with 10 bases lying between them. The CDR3 extends over 13 amino acids. Germline-derived CDR1 and CDR2 are LNHDA and SQIVND (reference sequence). The CDR3 nucleotides are TGTGCCAGTAGTATAGTCGGGGGGCCTGGCTACACCTTC. It translates to CASSIVGGPGYTF.

This chain joins TRBV7-8 and TRBJ2-7; 9 bases map to TRBD1. V was clipped by 6 bases and J by 6 bases; unmatched bases: 9. The CDR3 covers 14 residues. Germline loops: CDR1 SGHVS, CDR2 FQNEAQ. CDR3 nucleotides: TGTGCCAGCAGGGGGACAGGGTATACAGTCGAGCAGTACTTC. It yields the protein CASRGTGYTVEQYF.

The J gene is TRBJ1-1, the V gene TRBV5-1; the D gene is possibly TRBD1 (5 bases). V was shortened by 6 bases and J by 7 bases, with 16 bases between the two germline ends. This CDR3 is 13 amino acids long. Germline V gives CDR1 SGHRS, CDR2 YFSETQ. CDR3 in amino acids: CASKREGEGEAFF. The CDR3 nucleotides are TGCGCCAGCAAGCGAGAAGGGGAGGGTGAAGCTTTCTTT.

The chain has TRBV6-5 and TRBJ2-3; D is perhaps TRBD2 (6 bases). Germline V gene data show CDR1 as MNHEY and CDR2 as SVGAGI. Trimming pared 7 bases from V and 9 bases from J, leaving 17 bases between. The CDR3 is made up of 13 amino acids. CDR3 bases: TGTGCCAGCACCAAGACTAGATTTGGCACGCAGTATTTT. This gives the protein CASTKTRFGTQYF.

The chain links TRBV28 to TRBJ2-7, with a tentative D call TRBD2 (6 bases). Trimming stripped 7 bases from V and 5 bases from J, with 24 bases between. This CDR3 has 16 amino acids. Germline CDR1 MDHEN, CDR2 SYDVKM. The CDR3: CASIPPAGRREHEQYF. The CDR3 bases are TGTGCCAGCATCCCCCCCGCGGGGCGCAGGGAGCACGAGCAGTACTTC.

The chain combines TRBV19 with TRBJ2-6; 9 bases map to TRBD1. Trimming at V came to 5 bases and at J to 4 bases, leaving 6 bases not matched to a gene. The CDR3 contains 16 residues. CDR1 and CDR2 (germline): LNHDA, SQIVND (reference sequence). CDR3 sequence: CASSPGTGSGANVLTF. In DNA, the CDR3 is TGTGCCAGTAGTCCCGGGACAGGGAGCGGGGCCAACGTCCTGACTTTC.

The rearrangement uses TRBV28 and TRBJ2-7, with D perhaps TRBD2 (6 bases). Germline CDR1 is MDHEN and CDR2 is SYDVKM. Trimming took off 6 bases at V and 0 bases at J, with 15 bases between the two ends. This CDR3 is 15 amino acids long. The CDR3 DNA sequence: TGTGCCAGCAGCTTCGGGACTCTTAGCTCCTACGAGCAGTACTTC. The encoded protein is CASSFGTLSSYEQYF.

V is TRBV2 and J is TRBJ2-5; D is ambiguous. Germline V gives CDR1 SNHLY, CDR2 FYNNEI. V lost 8 bases, J lost 3 bases, and 19 bases lay in between. CDR3 length: 15 amino acids. CDR3 in DNA: TGTGCCAGCCTAACACGTGCAGCGATTGAAGAGACCCAGTACTTC. Its translation is CASLTRAAIEETQYF.

The chain joins TRBV9 to TRBJ2-1; D is unresolved. With 0 bases removed from V and 10 bases from J, the gap between germline ends came to 14 bases. Germline V gene sequence: CDR1 SGDLS, CDR2 YYNGEE. CDR3 length: 14 amino acids. CDR3 in DNA: TGTGCCAGCAGCGTAGCCTTTAACTTCCCCGAGCAGTTCTTC. Amino acid sequence: CASSVAFNFPEQFF. The whole variable domain, filled in from reference TRBV9 and TRBJ2-1, reads DSGVTQTPKHLITATGQRVTLRCSPRSGDLSVYWYQQSLDQGLQFLIQYYNGEERAKGNILERFSAQQFPDLHSELNLSSLELGDSALYFCASSVAFNFPEQFFGPGTRLTVL.

The gene calls are TRBV5-6 and TRBJ1-5; a possible D gene is TRBD1 (5 bases). This CDR3 region has 15 residues. Germline V gives CDR1 SGHDT, CDR2 YYEEEE. Between the trimmed V and J ends, which lost 0 bases and 6 bases, there was a span of 13 bases. CDR3 sequence (DNA): TGTGCCAGCAGCTTGGGTGGGGGGGAGGCTCAGCCCCAGCATTTT. This encodes CASSLGGGEAQPQHF.

The chain uses TRBV5-1 and TRBJ2-5; D might be TRBD2 (5 bases). The V gene lost 2 bases and the J gene lost 4 bases, with 9 bases spanning the gap. The CDR3 length is 13 residues. Germline values: CDR1 SGHRS, CDR2 YFSETQ. The DNA of the CDR3 is TGCGCCAGCAGCTTCCGTGCGGGAGAGACCCAGTACTTC. It encodes CASSFRAGETQYF.